This T cell receptor (beta chain) was obtained from a study of blood T cell repertoires in COVID-19 (dated by TCRdb to the early 2020s). In the study overall: The collaborator samples originated in the United States, Italy and Spain and spanned the acute and convalescent phases of COVID-19. The material from the prospective study consisted of cDNA or gDNA derived from T cells, B-cell-depleted T cells, or PBMCs. Subjects who had been exposed to COVID-19, were actively infected with it, or had recovered from it provided the deeply sampled blood TCRbeta repertoires that made up the dataset. The repertoires were made available in a free public database intended to serve as a resource for research on the immune response to SARS-CoV-2. Samples were obtained from the ongoing ImmuneRACE study (first 160 participants) and from some 1,300 subjects provided by 6 global collaborators. Sample metadata almost always included a de-identified subject ID, COVID-19 status, age in years and sex. Where available, HLA class I and class II types were obtained from metadata supplied by the sample provider rather than from assay-based typing.

Notes on this clone: The target of this receptor is not known. It has no much larger one-base neighbor in the sample; base qualities were not kept.

Beyond this particular receptor, the publication reports: The amount of clinical and demographic metadata varied by source and participant and was provided uncurated.

The collaborating institutions used their own protocols to collect whole blood in K2EDTA tubes. Collaborator samples were shipped for TCRbeta analysis as frozen whole blood, isolated PBMCs, or DNA extracted from either sample type. The immunoSEQ Assay, a bias-controlled multiplex PCR, was used to amplify TCRbeta CDR3 regions from genomic DNA. In the authors' own workflow: The number of nucleated cells in each sample was estimated by amplification of reference gene primers within the assay. To quantify the absolute abundance of each unique TCRbeta CDR3 rearrangement, sequence reads were collapsed and filtered. For each sample, productive Simpson clonality was calculated as the square root of Simpson's diversity index over productive rearrangements. Sourced from immuneACCESS, this table was stored by TCRdb with only in-frame sequences that have V and J called. A share of the clones is absent; for the studies checked, an unresolved V gene accounts for under half, and the remainder has no known explanation. V, J and clone size derive from that table, while D and trimming were established from the DNA sequence. Within this sample are 100,000 to 150,000 clones, with 88% of them counted one time only. The ten largest account for 2% to 2.5% of the sample.

The V end gives up 0 bases and the J end 0 bases, leaving 3 bases in the junction not matched to a gene. The CDR3 spans 17 residues, from the cysteine through the phenylalanine. Only CDR3 DNA is held: 51 bases, read in frame from base 1. CDR1 and CDR2 are read off the germline V gene as KGHDR and SFDVKD. This receptor was obtained from a man aged 65-85 years with active COVID-19. What was sequenced was peripheral blood. The chain links TRBV24-1 with TRBJ2-2; 7 middle bases align to TRBD1. The CDR3: CATSDLPGTANTGELFF. The DNA sequence follows: TGTGCCACCAGTGATTTGCCCGGGACAGCGAACACCGGGGAGCTGTTTTTT.